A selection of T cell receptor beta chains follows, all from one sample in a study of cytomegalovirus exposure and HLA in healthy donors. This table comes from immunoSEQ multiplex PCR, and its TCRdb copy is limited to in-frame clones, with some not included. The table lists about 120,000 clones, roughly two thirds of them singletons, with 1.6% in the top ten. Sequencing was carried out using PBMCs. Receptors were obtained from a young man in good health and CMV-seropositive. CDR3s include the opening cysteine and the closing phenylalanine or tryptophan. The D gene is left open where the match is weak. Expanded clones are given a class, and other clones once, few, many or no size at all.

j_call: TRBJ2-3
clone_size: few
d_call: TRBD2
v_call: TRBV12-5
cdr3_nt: TGTGCTAGTGGTTCCGGACTAGCGGGAGACACAGATACGCAGTATTTT
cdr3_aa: CASGSGLAGDTDTQYF

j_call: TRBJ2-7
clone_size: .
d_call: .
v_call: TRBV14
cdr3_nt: TGTGCCAGCAGCCAAGCCAGGGTTGACGACGAGCAGTACTTC
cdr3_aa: CASSQARVDDEQYF

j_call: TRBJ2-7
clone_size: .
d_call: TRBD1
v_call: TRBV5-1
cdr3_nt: TGCGCCAGCAGCAAGACAGGGGGCCCCCTAACCTACGAGCAGTACTTC
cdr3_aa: CASSKTGGPLTYEQYF

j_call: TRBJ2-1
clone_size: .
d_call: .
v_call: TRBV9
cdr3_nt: TGTGCCAGCAGCGTAGGAGCGGGTCAATACAATGAGCAGTTCTTC
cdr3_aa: CASSVGAGQYNEQFF

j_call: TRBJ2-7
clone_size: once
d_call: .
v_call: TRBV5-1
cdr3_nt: TGCGCCAGCAGCCCCCGAGGAAGCGGGTTATCCTACGAGCAGTACTTC
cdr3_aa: CASSPRGSGLSYEQYF

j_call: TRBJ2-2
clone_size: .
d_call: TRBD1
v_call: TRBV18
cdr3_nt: TGTGCCAGCTCACCGGAGGGACAGGGGGCAACCGGGGAGCTGTTTTTT
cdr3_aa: CASSPEGQGATGELFF

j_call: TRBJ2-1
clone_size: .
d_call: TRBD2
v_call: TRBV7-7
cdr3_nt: TGTGCTAGCAGCTTAGCTTCTCCGGCTAGCGGGAGGGCGGGAGAGCAGTTCTTC
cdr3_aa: CASSLASPASGRAGEQFF

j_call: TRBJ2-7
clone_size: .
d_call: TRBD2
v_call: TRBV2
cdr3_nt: TGTGCCAGCAGTGGGACTAGCGGGATGCTCGAGCAGTACTTC
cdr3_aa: CASSGTSGMLEQYF

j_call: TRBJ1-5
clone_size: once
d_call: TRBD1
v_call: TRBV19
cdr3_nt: TGTGCCAGTAGTATAGGACAGGGGGTTTTGAGCAATCAGCCCCAGCATTTT
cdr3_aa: CASSIGQGVLSNQPQHF

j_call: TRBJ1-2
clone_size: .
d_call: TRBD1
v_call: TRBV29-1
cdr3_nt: TGCAGCGGATCTATCGGGACAGCTTATGGCTACACCTTC
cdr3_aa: CSGSIGTAYGYTF

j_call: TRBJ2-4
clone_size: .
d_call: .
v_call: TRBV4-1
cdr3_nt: TGCGCCAGCAGCCAAGTCCCGGACTTACTAGCCAAAAACATTCAGTACTTC
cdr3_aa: CASSQVPDLLAKNIQYF

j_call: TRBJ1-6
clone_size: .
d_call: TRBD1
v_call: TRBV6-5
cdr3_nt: TGTGCCAGCAGTTACTACGGGCCGGGACAGGGATCACCCCTCCACTTT
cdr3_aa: CASSYYGPGQGSPLHF

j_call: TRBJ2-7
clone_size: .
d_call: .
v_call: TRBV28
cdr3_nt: TGTGCCAGCAGTTTACCCGCAGGGAATACCTACGAGCAGTACTTC
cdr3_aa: CASSLPAGNTYEQYF

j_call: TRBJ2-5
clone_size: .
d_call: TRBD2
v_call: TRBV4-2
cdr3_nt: TGTGCCAGCAGCCAAGGAGGTAGCGGGAGATTCCAAGAGACCCAGTACTTC
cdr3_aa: CASSQGGSGRFQETQYF

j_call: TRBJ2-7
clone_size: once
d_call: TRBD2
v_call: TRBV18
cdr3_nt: TGTGCCAGCTCACCAGGAGCGGGAGTCTACGAGCAGTACTTC
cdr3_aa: CASSPGAGVYEQYF

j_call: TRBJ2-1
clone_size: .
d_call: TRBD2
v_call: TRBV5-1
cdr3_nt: TGCGCCAGCATCCCACTAGCGGGAGTTAACAATGAGCAGTTCTTC
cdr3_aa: CASIPLAGVNNEQFF

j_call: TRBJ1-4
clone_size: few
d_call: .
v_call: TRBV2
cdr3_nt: TGTGCCAGCATCCTACAGGGCGTGGGGGAAAAACTGTTTTTT
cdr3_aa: CASILQGVGEKLFF

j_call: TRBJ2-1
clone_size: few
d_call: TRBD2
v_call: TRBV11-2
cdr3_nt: TGTGCCAGCAGCTCCCTCGGGAGGGGGTCGAATGAGCAGTTCTTC
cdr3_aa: CASSSLGRGSNEQFF

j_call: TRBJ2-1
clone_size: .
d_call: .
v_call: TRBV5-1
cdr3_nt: TGCGCCAGCAGCTTGGAAGGGACAAGTTACTACAATGAGCAGTTCTTC
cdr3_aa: CASSLEGTSYYNEQFF

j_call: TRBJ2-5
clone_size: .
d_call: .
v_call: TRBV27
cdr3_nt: TGTGCCAGCAGCCGTACAGGGTCGGGTCAGACCCAGTACTTC
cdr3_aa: CASSRTGSGQTQYF

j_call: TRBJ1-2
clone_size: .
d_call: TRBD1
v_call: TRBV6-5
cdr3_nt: TGTGCCAGCAGTTACCTAACAGGGGAGGATGGCTACACCTTC
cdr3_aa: CASSYLTGEDGYTF

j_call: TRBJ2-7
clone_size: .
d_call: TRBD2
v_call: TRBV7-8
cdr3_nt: TGTGCCAGCAGCTCCGCCGCAGCGGGAAACTACGAGCAGTACTTC
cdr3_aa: CASSSAAAGNYEQYF

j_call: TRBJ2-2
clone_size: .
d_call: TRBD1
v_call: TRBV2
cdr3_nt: TGTGCCAGCAGTGGGGACAGGGGAGGCACCGGGGAGCTGTTTTTT
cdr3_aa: CASSGDRGGTGELFF

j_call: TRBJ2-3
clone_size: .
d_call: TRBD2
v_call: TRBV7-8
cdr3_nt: TGTGCCAGCAGCTTTAGGGTAGCGGGAGAATGGGATACGCAGTATTTT
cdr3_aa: CASSFRVAGEWDTQYF

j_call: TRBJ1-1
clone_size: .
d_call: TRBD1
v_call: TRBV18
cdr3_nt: TGTGCCAGCTCACCAGCCGGGACAGGGGACACTGAAGCTTTCTTT
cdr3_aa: CASSPAGTGDTEAFF

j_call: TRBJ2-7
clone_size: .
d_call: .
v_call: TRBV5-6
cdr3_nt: TGTGCCAGCAGCCTGGGGGAGCCTGCCCTCGAGCAGTACTTC
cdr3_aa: CASSLGEPALEQYF

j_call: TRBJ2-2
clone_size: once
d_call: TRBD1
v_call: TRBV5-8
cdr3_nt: TGTGCCAGCAGCTTGGTGGCAGGGGGAGTTTTGTGGACCGGGGAGCTGTTTTTT
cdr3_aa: CASSLVAGGVLWTGELFF

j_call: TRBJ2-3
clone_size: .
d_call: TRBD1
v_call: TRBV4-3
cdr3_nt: TGCGCCAGCAGCCAGCCGGGACAGGACCCTCATACGCAGTATTTT
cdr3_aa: CASSQPGQDPHTQYF

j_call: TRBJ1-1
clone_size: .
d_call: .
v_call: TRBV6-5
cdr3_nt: TGTGCCAGCTCGAGCCTCATGAACACTGAAGCTTTCTTT
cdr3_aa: CASSSLMNTEAFF

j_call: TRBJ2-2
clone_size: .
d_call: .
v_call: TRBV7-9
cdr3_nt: TGTGCCAGCAGTAACAGGGTTTTCACCGGGGAGCTGTTTTTT
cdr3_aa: CASSNRVFTGELFF

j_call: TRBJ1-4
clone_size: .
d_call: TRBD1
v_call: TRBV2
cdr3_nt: TGTGCCAGCATAGGGGACAGGGTAGACACGAATGAAAAACTGTTTTTT
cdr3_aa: CASIGDRVDTNEKLFF

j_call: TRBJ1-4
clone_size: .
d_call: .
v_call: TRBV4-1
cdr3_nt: TGCGCCAGCAGAGATCAGGGTCCCCTCTCTGGTCTGTTTTTT
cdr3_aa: CASRDQGPLSGLFF

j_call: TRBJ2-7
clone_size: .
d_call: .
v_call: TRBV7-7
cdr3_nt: TGTGCTAGCAGTCCAAGTCTCGGGACTGCCTCCTACGAGCAGTACTTC
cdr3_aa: CASSPSLGTASYEQYF

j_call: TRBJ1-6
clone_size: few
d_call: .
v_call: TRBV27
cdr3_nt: TGTGCCAGCAGTTTTGCGGATTCCTATAATTCACCCCTCCACTTT
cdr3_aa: CASSFADSYNSPLHF

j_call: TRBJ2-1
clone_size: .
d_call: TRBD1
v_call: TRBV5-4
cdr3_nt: TGTGCCAGCAGCTTGGGTAGGGACAGGGGGCTCTATGAGCAGTTCTTC
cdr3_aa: CASSLGRDRGLYEQFF

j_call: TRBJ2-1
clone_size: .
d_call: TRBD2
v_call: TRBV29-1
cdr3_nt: TGCAGCGTTGAAGATCCGCTAGCGGGGACCAATGAGCAGTTCTTC
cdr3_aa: CSVEDPLAGTNEQFF

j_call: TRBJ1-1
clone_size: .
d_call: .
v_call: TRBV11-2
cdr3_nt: TGTGCCAGCAGCCCTCGGACAGTGGTTGACACTGAAGCTTTCTTT
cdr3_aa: CASSPRTVVDTEAFF

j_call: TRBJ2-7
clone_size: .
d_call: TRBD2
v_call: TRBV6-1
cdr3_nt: TGTGCCAGCAGTAAACTAGCGGGAGACTACGAGCAGTACTTC
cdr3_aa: CASSKLAGDYEQYF

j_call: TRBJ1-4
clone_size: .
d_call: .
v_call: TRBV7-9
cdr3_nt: TGTGCCAGCAGCGGACACTATACTAATGAAAAACTGTTTTTT
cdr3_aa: CASSGHYTNEKLFF

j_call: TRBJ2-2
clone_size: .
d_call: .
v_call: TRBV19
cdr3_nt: TGTGCCAGTAGTAACAGGGTAAACACCGGGGAGCTGTTTTTT
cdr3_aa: CASSNRVNTGELFF

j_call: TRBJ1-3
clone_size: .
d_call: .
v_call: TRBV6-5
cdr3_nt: TGTGCCAGCAGTACCGACAGGACAGGAAACACCATATATTTT
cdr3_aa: CASSTDRTGNTIYF

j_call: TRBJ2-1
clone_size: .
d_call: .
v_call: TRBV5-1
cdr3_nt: TGCGCCAGCAGCATATCCTCCGGGTACAATGAGCAGTTCTTC
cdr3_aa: CASSISSGYNEQFF

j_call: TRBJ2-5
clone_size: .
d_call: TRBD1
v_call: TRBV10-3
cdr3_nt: TGTGCCATCAGTGAAGGTTCGGGGGGACAGGGACAGACCCAGTACTTC
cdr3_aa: CAISEGSGGQGQTQYF

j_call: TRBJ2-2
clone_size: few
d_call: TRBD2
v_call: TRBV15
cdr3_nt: TGTGCCACCAGCAGGCCCGGACTAGCGGGAATCAACACCGGGGAGCTGTTTTTT
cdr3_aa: CATSRPGLAGINTGELFF

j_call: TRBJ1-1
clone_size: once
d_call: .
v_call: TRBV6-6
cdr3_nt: TGTGCCAGCAGTTACTCGTCGGGGGACTGGAACACTGAAGCTTTCTTT
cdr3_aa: CASSYSSGDWNTEAFF

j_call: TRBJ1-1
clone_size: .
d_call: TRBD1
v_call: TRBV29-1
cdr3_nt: TGCAGCGTAGGGGGGGGGACAGGGACGAACACTGAAGCTTTCTTT
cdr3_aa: CSVGGGTGTNTEAFF

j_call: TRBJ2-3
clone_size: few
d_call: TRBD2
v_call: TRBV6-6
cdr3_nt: TGTGCCAGCAGAGGAGCGGGAGATGCGCCAGATACGCAGTATTTT
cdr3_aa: CASRGAGDAPDTQYF

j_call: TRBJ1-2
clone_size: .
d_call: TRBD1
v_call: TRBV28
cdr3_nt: TGTGCCAGCAGCTATGTTCATGACAGGGGTCTAGGTGGCTACACCTTC
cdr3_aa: CASSYVHDRGLGGYTF

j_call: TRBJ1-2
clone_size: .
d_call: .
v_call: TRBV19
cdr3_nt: TGTGCCAGTAGTATTGGGGGGAACACCTATGGCTACACCTTC
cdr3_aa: CASSIGGNTYGYTF

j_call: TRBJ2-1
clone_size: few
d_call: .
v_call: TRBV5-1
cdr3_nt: TGCGCCAGCAGCCCGGACAGTATCCCCTACAATGAGCAGTTCTTC
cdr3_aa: CASSPDSIPYNEQFF

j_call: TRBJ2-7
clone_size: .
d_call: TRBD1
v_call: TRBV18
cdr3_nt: TGTGCCAGCTCACCTAGGAGGACAGGGGTAGGGCCCGAGCAGTACTTC
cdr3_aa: CASSPRRTGVGPEQYF

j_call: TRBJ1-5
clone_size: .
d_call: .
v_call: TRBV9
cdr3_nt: TGTGCCAGCAGCGCATTCCCAGATCAGCCCCAGCATTTT
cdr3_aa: CASSAFPDQPQHF

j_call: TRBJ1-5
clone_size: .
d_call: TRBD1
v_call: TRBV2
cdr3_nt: TGTGCCAGCAGTGGACAGGGGGCCCAGCCCCAGCATTTT
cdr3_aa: CASSGQGAQPQHF

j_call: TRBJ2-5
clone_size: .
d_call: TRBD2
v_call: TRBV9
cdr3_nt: TGTGCCAGCAGCGTAGCATCTAGCGGAGAGACCCAGTACTTC
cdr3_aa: CASSVASSGETQYF

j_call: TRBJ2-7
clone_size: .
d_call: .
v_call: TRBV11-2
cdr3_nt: TGTGCCAGCAGCCCCGCCTACGAGCAGTACTTC
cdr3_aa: CASSPAYEQYF

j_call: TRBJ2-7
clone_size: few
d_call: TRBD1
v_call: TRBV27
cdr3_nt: TGTGCCAGCAGTCGCCTTTGGGACAGGGCTAATAAAGAGCAGTACTTC
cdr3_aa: CASSRLWDRANKEQYF

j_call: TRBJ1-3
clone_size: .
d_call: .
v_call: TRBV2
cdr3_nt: TGTGCCAGCAGCGGGGAGGTGGTGGGAAACACCATATATTTT
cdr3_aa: CASSGEVVGNTIYF